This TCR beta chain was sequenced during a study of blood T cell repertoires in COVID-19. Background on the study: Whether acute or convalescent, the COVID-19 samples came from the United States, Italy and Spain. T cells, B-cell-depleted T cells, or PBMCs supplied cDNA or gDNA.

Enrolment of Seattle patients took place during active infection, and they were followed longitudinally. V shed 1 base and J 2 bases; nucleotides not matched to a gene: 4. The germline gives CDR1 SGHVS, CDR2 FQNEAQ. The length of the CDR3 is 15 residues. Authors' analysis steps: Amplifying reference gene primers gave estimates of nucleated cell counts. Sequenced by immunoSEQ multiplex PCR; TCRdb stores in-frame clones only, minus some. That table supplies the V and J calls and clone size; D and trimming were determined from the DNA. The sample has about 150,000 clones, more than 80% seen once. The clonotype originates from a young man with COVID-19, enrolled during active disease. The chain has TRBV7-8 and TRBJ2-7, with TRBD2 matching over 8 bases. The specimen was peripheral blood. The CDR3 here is CASSLVAGSTYEQYF. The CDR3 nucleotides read TGTGCCAGCAGCTTAGTAGCGGGGTCTACCTACGAGCAGTACTTC.